This T cell receptor (beta chain) was observed in a study of cytomegalovirus exposure and HLA in healthy donors. At the level of the study: When 398 donors were genotyped, roughly 82% of them were found to fall in the Caucasian-associated ancestry cluster. Overall study results and limits: The study listed approximately 170 cytomegalovirus-associated TCR beta chains. TCR beta chain V- and J-gene trimming was linked, in a later analysis, to a missense variant in DCLRE1C.

This CDR3 contains 14 residues. CDR1 is SGHRS and CDR2 is YFSETQ in the germline V gene. V gave up 5 bases and J gave up 6 bases; unmatched junction bases: 11. This clone was detected only once. The antigen remains unidentified. The PCR made use of 60 Vbeta and 13 Jbeta primers. Profiling relied on immunoSEQ multiplex PCR, and the TCRdb table lists in-frame clones only, not all of them. The table includes some 130,000 clones, about 80% detected once. Sequencing was carried out using PBMCs. The receptor comes from a man aged 25-45 years in good health and CMV-seronegative. The chain uses TRBV5-1 and TRBJ2-7; 7 bases are a match to TRBD1. CDR3 DNA sequence: TGCGCCAGCAGTGAATGGACAGGAGGAGTCGAGCAGTACTTC. It encodes CASSEWTGGVEQYF.